This T cell receptor beta chain was found in a study of T cells in localized non-small cell lung cancer. General study results and limits: Adjacent lung had a median about 60 of the 100 largest tumor clones. Analysis by sequencing included only one tumor region, so heterogeneity remains possible. Tumor trailed uninvolved adjacent lung in T cell clonality, which peaked there.

A few counts support this clone. What it binds is not known. The CDR3 is made up of 12 amino acids. Trimming at V came to 7 bases and at J to 8 bases, leaving 7 bases not matched to a gene. In germline, CDR1 is LGHNT, CDR2 FRNRAP. The protocol was immunoSEQ multiplex PCR, while the TCRdb copy is restricted to in-frame clones and leaves out a portion. This table has 70,000 or so clones, approximately 84% appearing once. This TCR was sampled from a female donor over 55 with stage I lung adenocarcinoma. The sample here was peripheral blood, taken before any cancer treatment. The genes are TRBV12-5 and TRBJ1-2, with TRBD1 identical over 7 bases. The CDR3 bases are TGTGCTAGTGCGAGGGACAGTGGAGGCTACACCTTC. This gives the protein CASARDSGGYTF.